This passage covers 25 T cell receptor beta chains from one sample sequenced in a study of T cells after yellow fever vaccination. TCRdb analysed the 5' RACE reads with MiXCR anew, one entry per CDR3 protein. The sample yields about 160,000 distinct CDR3 sequences, 7% to 10% seen once. Sequencing was performed on CD8+ T cells sorted from PBMCs, taken 45 days after the yellow fever booster vaccination. These receptors all stem from a man aged 18 to 29 who received the YFV17D yellow fever vaccine.

This clonotype was seen only a few times. The CDR3 bases are TGTGCCAGTAGAGAGACGGGATCATACGAGCAGTACTTC. It specifies CASRETGSYEQYF. The rearrangement links TRBV19 to TRBJ2-7, with a tentative D call TRBD2 (5 bases). The CDR3 is 13 residues long. Germline values: CDR1 LNHDA, CDR2 SQIVND (reference sequence). The V end was cut by 6 bases, the J end by 4 bases, with 13 bases between.

The J gene is TRBJ2-1, the V gene TRBV9, with D possibly being TRBD2 (6 bases). Germline lookup yields CDR1 SGDLS and CDR2 YYNGEE. Trimming shortened V by 8 bases and J by 6 bases, and 18 bases separated the two germline ends. The CDR3 spans 14 residues. CDR3 bases: TGTGCCAGTGACGACCTGGGGACTGGCAATGAGCAGTTCTTC. Protein sequence: CASDDLGTGNEQFF.

The V and J genes are TRBV7-9 and TRBJ2-7, with 9 nucleotides matching TRBD1. CDR3 length equals 15 residues. The germline gives CDR1 SEHNR, CDR2 FQNEAQ (reference sequence). Germline trimming cut 5 bases from V and 2 bases from J; bases unmatched to any gene: 7. The CDR3 reads CASSPRDRVPYEQYF. The CDR3 DNA reads TGTGCCAGCAGCCCGAGGGACAGGGTACCCTACGAGCAGTACTTC.

J is TRBJ2-5 and V is TRBV2; 13 positions agree with TRBD2. The CDR3 is 15 amino acids. CDR1 is SNHLY, CDR2 FYNNEI, per germline. The V gene end was trimmed by 5 bases and the J gene end by 5 bases; junction bases not matched to a gene: 5. Here the CDR3 reads CASSKLAGGQETQYF. The CDR3, as DNA: TGTGCCAGCAGTAAACTAGCGGGGGGGCAGGAGACCCAGTACTTC.

This clonotype was seen a handful of times. The rearrangement uses TRBV20-1 and TRBJ2-3, with a possible D match to TRBD2 (6 bases). Germline CDR1 and CDR2: DFQATT and SNEGSKA (reference sequence). This CDR3 spans 14 amino acids. Trimming left V 1 base short and J 3 bases short, with 11 bases between. The DNA of the CDR3 is TGCAGTGCTAGAGGATCGGGGGTTACAGATACGCAGTATTTT. It codes for CSARGSGVTDTQYF.

The chain links TRBV6-6 to TRBJ2-7; maybe TRBD1 (5 bases). Trimming shortened V by 0 bases and J by 3 bases, and 6 bases separated the two germline ends. CDR3 size: 13 residues. Germline V gene sequence: CDR1 MNHNY, CDR2 SVGAGI (reference sequence). CDR3: CASSYSDNYEQYV. The DNA of the CDR3 is TGTGCCAGCAGTTACTCGGACAACTACGAGCAGTACGTC.

The sample holds a few counts of this clonotype. The chain joins TRBV20-1 to TRBJ2-1, with 13 bases matching TRBD2. Germline trimming cut 6 bases from V and 0 bases from J; bases unmatched to any gene: 11. Germline values: CDR1 DFQATT, CDR2 SNEGSKA (reference sequence). The CDR3 length is 18 residues. The CDR3: CSATGTSGARSSYNEQFF. The CDR3 DNA sequence: TGCAGTGCAACCGGGACTAGCGGGGCGAGGAGCTCCTACAATGAGCAGTTCTTC.

V and J are TRBV4-1 and TRBJ1-5; 11 bases map to TRBD1. The germline V gene encodes CDR1 MGHRA and CDR2 YSYEKL. The CDR3 spans 16 residues. With V trimmed by 4 bases and J by 1 base, 3 bases remained unmatched. CDR3 sequence reads: CASSRTGGGSNQPQHF. CDR3 sequence (DNA): TGCGCCAGCAGCCGGACAGGGGGCGGGAGCAATCAGCCCCAGCATTTT.

The V gene is TRBV27, the J gene TRBJ2-4, with a weak D call TRBD2 (5 bases). The V and J ends lost 1 base and 8 bases respectively, with 12 bases between them. This CDR3 is 14 amino acids long. Germline V lookup: CDR1 MNHEY, CDR2 SMNVEV (reference sequence). The CDR3 nucleotides read TGTGCCAGCAGTTTATTATGGGGTAGCGACATTCAGTACTTC. Amino acid sequence: CASSLLWGSDIQYF.

The rearrangement links TRBV12-3 or TRBV12-4 to TRBJ2-3, with D tentatively TRBD2 (7 bases). There are 15 residues in the CDR3. The V end lost 0 bases, the J end lost 6 bases, and 13 bases lay between the germline ends. CDR3 in DNA: TGTGCCAGCAGTTTAGCGGGGGGGCCAGCCGATACGCAGTATTTT. It encodes CASSLAGGPADTQYF.

This clonotype has just a few counts. The chain recombines TRBV7-3 with TRBJ2-1, with 8 bases fitting TRBD1. The CDR3 is 15 residues long. Per germline, CDR1 SGHTA and CDR2 FQGTGA. The ends lost 5 bases at V and 4 bases at J; junction bases unmatched: 7. For the CDR3, the DNA is TGTGCCAGCAGCCCTCGGACAGGGATGTACAATGAGCAGTTCTTC. It specifies CASSPRTGMYNEQFF. Using reference TRBV7-3 and TRBJ2-1 for the parts outside the CDR3, the full variable domain is GAGVSQTPSNKVTEKGKYVELRCDPISGHTALYWYRQSLGQGPEFLIYFQGTGAADDSGLPNDRFFAVRPEGSVSTLKIQRTERGDSAVYLCASSPRTGMYNEQFFGPGTRLTVL.

V usage is TRBV6-2 or TRBV6-3 and J usage is TRBJ1-2; D might be TRBD1 (5 bases). Trimming removed 4 bases from V and 0 bases from J, with 9 bases in between. Looked up from germline, CDR1 is MNHEY and CDR2 is SVGEGT. The CDR3 length is 14 residues. The DNA of the CDR3 is TGTGCCAGCAGTTGGAGGGGAACTAACTATGGCTACACCTTC. Amino acid sequence: CASSWRGTNYGYTF.

The rearrangement uses TRBV7-6 and TRBJ1-1, with 10 nucleotides matching TRBD1. CDR1 is SGHVS, CDR2 FNYEAQ, per germline. The CDR3 has 14 amino acids. Unmatched junction bases numbered 2, after V lost 1 base and J lost 6 bases. The CDR3 sequence is CASSLDDRGPEAFF. The CDR3 DNA reads TGTGCCAGCAGCTTAGATGACAGGGGGCCTGAAGCTTTCTTT. The variable domain in full, with the rest retrieved from reference TRBV7-6 and TRBJ1-1, is GAGVSQSPRYKVTKRGQDVALRCDPISGHVSLYWYRQALGQGPEFLTYFNYEAQQDKSGLPNDRFSAERPEGSISTLTIQRTEQRDSAMYRCASSLDDRGPEAFFGQGTRLTVV.

This clonotype has just a few counts. This chain connects TRBV6-5 to TRBJ1-5, with TRBD1 identical over 7 bases. The V and J ends lost 5 bases and 4 bases, in that order; junction bases with no gene match: 8. This CDR3 is 15 amino acids long. Germline V gives CDR1 MNHEY, CDR2 SVGAGI. CDR3 loop: CASSMTGLRNQPQHF. The CDR3 DNA sequence: TGTGCCAGCAGTATGACAGGGCTGCGTAATCAGCCCCAGCATTTT.

The rearrangement joins TRBV15 to TRBJ2-5, with 7 bases aligning to TRBD2. Germline trimming cut 5 bases from V and 5 bases from J; bases unmatched to any gene: 14. The CDR3 runs 16 residues. Germline lookup yields CDR1 LNHNV and CDR2 YYDKDF (reference sequence). For the CDR3, the DNA is TGTGCCACCAGCCTTGATCCCGCGGGGGACGGTGAGACCCAGTACTTC. Translation gives CATSLDPAGDGETQYF.

This clonotype came up a few times. The chain is built from TRBV27 and TRBJ2-3; D gene ambiguous. This CDR3 has 15 amino acids. V lost 3 bases, J lost 0 bases, and 10 bases lay in between. Germline CDR1 MNHEY, CDR2 SMNVEV (reference sequence). CDR3 sequence: CASSFLRSSTDTQYF. In DNA form, the CDR3 reads TGTGCCAGCAGTTTCCTTAGATCTAGCACAGATACGCAGTATTTT.

This clonotype has ten or more counts. V usage is TRBV19 and J usage is TRBJ2-5; 13 nucleotides align to TRBD2. Losses at the gene ends were 3 bases for V and 8 bases for J; bases not matched to a gene: 6. This CDR3 spans 15 amino acids. Germline loops: CDR1 LNHDA, CDR2 SQIVND (reference sequence). The CDR3 DNA follows: TGTGCCAGTAGTATGACTAGCGGGGGGCTTACAACCCAGTACTTC. It codes for CASSMTSGGLTTQYF.

The chain uses TRBV6-2 or TRBV6-3 and TRBJ2-1; the match to TRBD2 covers 10 bases. Germline CDR1 MNHEY, CDR2 SVGEGT. The ends lost 6 bases at V and 7 bases at J; junction bases unmatched: 9. The CDR3 runs 15 residues. The CDR3 coding sequence is TGTGCCAGCAGCCTACTAGCGGGATCAAGAAATGAGCAGTTCTTC. Its translation is CASSLLAGSRNEQFF.

This clonotype was observed a handful of times. The chain is built from TRBV28 and TRBJ2-6; no definite D call. In germline, CDR1 is MDHEN, CDR2 SYDVKM. Trimming removed 1 base from V and 2 bases from J, with 9 bases in between. The CDR3 has 16 residues. The CDR3 nucleotides are TGTGCCAGCAGTTTATTAGGTGTTACTGGGGCCAACGTCCTGACTTTC. This gives the protein CASSLLGVTGANVLTF.

This clonotype was detected a few times. The chain is built from TRBV24-1 and TRBJ2-2, with D unclear. The V gene's germline CDR1 is KGHDR and CDR2 SFDVKD. There are 13 residues in the CDR3. V was cut by 0 bases and J by 8 bases, with 6 bases left in between. CDR3 bases: TGTGCCACCAGTGATTTGGCTTCTGGGGAGCTGTTTTTT. This gives the protein CATSDLASGELFF.

This clonotype occurred a few times. CDR3 loop: CASSLGGGLYNEQFF. The CDR3 DNA follows: TGTGCCAGCAGCTTGGGCGGGGGGCTCTACAATGAGCAGTTCTTC. The chain uses TRBV7-8 and TRBJ2-1, with TRBD2 matching over 8 bases. Germline CDR1 and CDR2: SGHVS and FQNEAQ. CDR3 length: 15 amino acids. V was clipped by 3 bases and J by 3 bases; unmatched bases: 4.

This clonotype has at least ten counts. The V and J genes are TRBV4-1 and TRBJ2-4, with 8 bases lining up with TRBD1. Germline V gene lookup returns CDR1 MGHRA and CDR2 YSYEKL. J gave up 7 bases and V 3 bases, and 8 bases lay outside the gene matches. The CDR3 length is 15 residues. Here the CDR3 DNA reads TGCGCCAGCAGCCAGACAAGACAGGGGATTAACATTCAGTACTTC. It codes for CASSQTRQGINIQYF.

This clonotype was seen a few times. The genes are TRBV5-1 and TRBJ1-1, with D perhaps matching TRBD1 (5 bases). Between the trimmed V and J ends, which lost 4 bases and 5 bases, there was a span of 18 bases. The V gene's germline CDR1 is SGHRS and CDR2 YFSETQ. CDR3 length: 15 amino acids. The CDR3 spells CASSRTRGEGTEAFF. For the CDR3, the DNA is TGCGCCAGCAGCCGGACGCGGGGAGAGGGGACTGAAGCTTTCTTT.

In DNA, the CDR3 is TGTGCCAGCAGCCATCCCACCGGGACCGGCACCTTC. As protein: CASSHPTGTGTF. The chain carries TRBV3-1 and TRBJ1-2; tentatively, D is TRBD1 (5 bases). The germline V and J ends were trimmed by 3 bases and 13 bases, with 15 bases remaining between them. Germline V CDR1 and CDR2: LGHDT, YNNKEL (reference sequence). The CDR3 totals 12 residues.

This clonotype showed up just once. The chain couples TRBV19 to TRBJ1-1; TRBD1 matches at 7 bases. The CDR3 has 18 amino acids. V was pared by 4 bases and J by 0 bases, with 14 bases of the junction left unmatched. Germline loops: CDR1 LNHDA, CDR2 SQIVND (reference sequence). The CDR3 sequence is CASSTPRTGAILNTEAFF. CDR3 coding DNA: TGTGCCAGTAGTACCCCCCGGACAGGAGCAATACTGAACACTGAAGCTTTCTTT.